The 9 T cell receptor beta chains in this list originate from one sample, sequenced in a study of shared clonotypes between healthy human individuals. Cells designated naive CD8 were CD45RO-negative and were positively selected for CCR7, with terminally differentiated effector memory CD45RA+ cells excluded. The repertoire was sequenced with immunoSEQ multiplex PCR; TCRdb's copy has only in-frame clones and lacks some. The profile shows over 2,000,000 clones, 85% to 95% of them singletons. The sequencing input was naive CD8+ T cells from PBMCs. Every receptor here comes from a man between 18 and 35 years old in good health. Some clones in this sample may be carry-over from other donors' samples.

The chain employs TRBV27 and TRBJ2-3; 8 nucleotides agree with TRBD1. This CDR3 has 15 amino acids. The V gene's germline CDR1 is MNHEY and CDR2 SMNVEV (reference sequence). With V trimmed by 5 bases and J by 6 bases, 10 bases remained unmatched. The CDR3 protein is CASSPLTGATDTQYF. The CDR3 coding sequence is TGTGCCAGCAGTCCGTTGACAGGGGCAACGGATACGCAGTATTTT.

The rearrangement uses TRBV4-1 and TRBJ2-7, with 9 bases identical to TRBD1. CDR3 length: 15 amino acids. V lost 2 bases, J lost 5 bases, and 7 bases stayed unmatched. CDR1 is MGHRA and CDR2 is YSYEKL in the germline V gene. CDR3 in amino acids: CASSQTGTGQDEQYF. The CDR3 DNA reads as TGCGCCAGCAGCCAAACCGGGACAGGGCAAGACGAGCAGTACTTC.

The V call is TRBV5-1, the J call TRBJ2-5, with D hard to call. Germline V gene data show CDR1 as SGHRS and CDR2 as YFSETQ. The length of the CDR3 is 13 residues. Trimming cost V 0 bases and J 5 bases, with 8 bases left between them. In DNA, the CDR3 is TGCGCCAGCAGCTTGGACAGCTGGGAGACCCAGTACTTC. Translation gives CASSLDSWETQYF.

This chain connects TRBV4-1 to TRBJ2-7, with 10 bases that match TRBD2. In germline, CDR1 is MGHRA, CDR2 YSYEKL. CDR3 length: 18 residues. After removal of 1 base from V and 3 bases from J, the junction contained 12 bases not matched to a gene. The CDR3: CASSQVATSGRAFYEQYF. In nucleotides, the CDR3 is TGCGCCAGCAGCCAAGTGGCAACAAGCGGGAGGGCTTTCTACGAGCAGTACTTC.

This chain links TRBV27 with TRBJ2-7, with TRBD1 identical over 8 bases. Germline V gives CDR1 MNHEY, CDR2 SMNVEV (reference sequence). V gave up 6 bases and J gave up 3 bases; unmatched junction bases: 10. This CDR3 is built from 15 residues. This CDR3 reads CASSPRGTGHYEQYF. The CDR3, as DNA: TGTGCCAGCAGCCCCCGGGGGACAGGACACTACGAGCAGTACTTC.

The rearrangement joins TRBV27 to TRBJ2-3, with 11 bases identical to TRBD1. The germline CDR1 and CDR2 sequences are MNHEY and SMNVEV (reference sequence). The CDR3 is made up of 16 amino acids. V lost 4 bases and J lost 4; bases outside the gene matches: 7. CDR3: CASSSFWTGGSDTQYF. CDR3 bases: TGTGCCAGCAGTTCCTTTTGGACAGGGGGCTCAGATACGCAGTATTTT.

CDR3 in amino acids: CATSREGQLIGQPQHF. The CDR3 DNA follows: TGTGCCACCAGCAGAGAGGGACAGTTGATCGGCCAGCCCCAGCATTTT. This rearrangement joins TRBV15 to TRBJ1-5; 7 bases match TRBD1. Per germline, CDR1 LNHNV and CDR2 YYDKDF (reference sequence). V shed 0 bases and J 7 bases; nucleotides not matched to a gene: 9. There are 16 residues in the CDR3.

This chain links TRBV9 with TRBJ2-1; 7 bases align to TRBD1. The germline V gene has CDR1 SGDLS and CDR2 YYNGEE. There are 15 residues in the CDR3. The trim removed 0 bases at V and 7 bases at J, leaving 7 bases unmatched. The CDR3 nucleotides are TGTGCCAGCAGCGTAGGAGGGGGCGCGAGGAATGAGCAGTTCTTC. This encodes CASSVGGGARNEQFF.

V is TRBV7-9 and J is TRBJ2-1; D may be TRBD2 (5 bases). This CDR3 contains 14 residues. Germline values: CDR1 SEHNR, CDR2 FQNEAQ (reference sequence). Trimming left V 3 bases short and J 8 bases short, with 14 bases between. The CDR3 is CASSFSEGADEQFF. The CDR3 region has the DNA TGTGCCAGCAGCTTTTCCGAGGGTGCCGATGAGCAGTTCTTC. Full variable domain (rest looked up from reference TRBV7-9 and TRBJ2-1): DTGVSQNPRHKITKRGQNVTFRCDPISEHNRLYWYRQTLGQGPEFLTYFQNEAQLEKSRLLSDRFSAERPKGSFSTLEIQRTEQGDSAMYLCASSFSEGADEQFFGPGTRLTVL.